A single sample gave rise to the 30 T cell receptor beta chains below, sequenced in a study of CD8+ T cells in alopecia areata. This sample's treatment: oral pan-JAK inhibitor, 5-10 mg twice daily. RNA was isolated and reverse transcribed to cDNA, the sequencing template. This table comes from immunoSEQ multiplex PCR, and its TCRdb copy is limited to in-frame clones, with some not included. This sample has more than 200,000 clones, with over 60% found just once. Sequenced here: CD4+ T cells sorted from blood, sampled at week 44, from a patient treated with tofacitinib. Receptors were obtained from a human donor with alopecia areata.

V is TRBV2 and J is TRBJ2-3; D is undetermined. The germline CDR1 and CDR2 sequences are SNHLY and FYNNEI. Trimming left V 8 bases short and J 1 base short, with 7 bases between. There are 12 residues in the CDR3. The CDR3 is CASRRGTDTQYF. The DNA of the CDR3 is TGTGCCAGCCGTAGGGGCACAGATACGCAGTATTTT.

In its sample, this clone was seen once. DNA for the CDR3: TGCAGCGTTGATTCAGGACTCAACACTGAAGCTTTCTTT. It codes for CSVDSGLNTEAFF. V is TRBV29-1 and J is TRBJ1-1; no reliable D call. CDR1 SQVTM and CDR2 ANQGSEA come from the germline V gene. The CDR3 spans 13 residues. Deletions cut 3 bases from V and 2 bases from J, with 10 bases between.

The chain links TRBV5-1 to TRBJ1-5, with D hard to call. Per germline, CDR1 SGHRS and CDR2 YFSETQ. V was clipped by 1 base and J by 4 bases, with 9 bases between them. This CDR3 is 14 amino acids long. The DNA for the CDR3 is TGCGCCAGCAGCTTGAGTGGCCAAAATCAGCCCCAGCATTTT. This translates into CASSLSGQNQPQHF.

The chain links TRBV2 to TRBJ1-2, with TRBD1 matching over 7 bases. The V segment lost 11 bases and the J segment 8 bases; nucleotides outside the gene matches: 11. CDR3 length: 12 amino acids. Germline CDR1 and CDR2: SNHLY and FYNNEI. In DNA, the CDR3 is TGTGCCGGGAAATTGGACAGGTCCGGCTACACCTTC. Encoded protein: CAGKLDRSGYTF.

Only a few counts were recorded for this clone. The chain is built from TRBV19 and TRBJ1-5, with no clear D. V shed 7 bases and J shed 3 bases, with 13 bases lying between them. CDR1 and CDR2 from the germline V gene are LNHDA and SQIVND (reference sequence). The CDR3 consists of 14 residues. In nucleotides, the CDR3 is TGTGCCAGTACCCCAGGATGGGACAATCAGCCCCAGCATTTT. It yields the protein CASTPGWDNQPQHF. Filled out from reference TRBV19 and TRBJ1-5, the complete variable domain reads DGGITQSPKYLFRKEGQNVTLSCEQNLNHDAMYWYRQDPGQGLRLIYYSQIVNDFQKGDIAEGYSVSREKKESFPLTVTSAQKNPTAFYLCASTPGWDNQPQHFGDGTRLSIL.

The chain recombines TRBV7-2 with TRBJ2-7, with no clear D. Germline V gene sequence: CDR1 SGHTA, CDR2 FQGNSA. The CDR3 runs to 12 residues. The V gene lost 4 bases and the J gene lost 6 bases, with 10 bases spanning the gap. The CDR3 loop is CASSSPRSEQYF. CDR3 nucleotide sequence: TGTGCCAGCAGCTCCCCTAGGAGCGAGCAGTACTTC.

In this sample, this clone turned up a few times. The chain links TRBV18 to TRBJ2-1; no clear D gene. The CDR3 length is 14 residues. CDR1 and CDR2 from the germline V gene are KGHSH and LQKENI. V was shortened by 1 base and J by 6 bases, with 10 bases between the two germline ends. CDR3: CASSPRSESNEQFF. The CDR3 region has the DNA TGTGCCAGCTCACCACGGTCAGAAAGCAATGAGCAGTTCTTC.

The chain recombines TRBV4-3 with TRBJ2-5; D perhaps matches TRBD1 (5 bases). The V end was cut by 4 bases, the J end by 5 bases, with 11 bases between. The CDR3 has 13 amino acids. Looked up from germline, CDR1 is LGHNA and CDR2 is YSLEER. Written as DNA, the CDR3 is TGCGCCAGCAGCCGGACAAGGGTTGAGACCCAGTACTTC. Translating it yields CASSRTRVETQYF.

Turning to this clone: The same CDR3 is also encoded by other DNA sequences in this sample. V usage is TRBV29-1 and J usage is TRBJ1-2; TRBD1 agrees at 10 bases. CDR3 length equals 13 residues. Germline V gene sequence: CDR1 SQVTM, CDR2 ANQGSEA. J was trimmed by 2 bases and V by 6 bases; bases with no gene match: 3. The CDR3 region is CSVGQGVNYGYTF. CDR3 DNA sequence: TGCAGCGTCGGACAGGGGGTAAACTATGGCTACACCTTC.

The chain uses TRBV9 and TRBJ1-2; D ambiguous. Germline loops: CDR1 SGDLS, CDR2 YYNGEE. Trimming left V 0 bases short and J 7 bases short, with 7 bases between. CDR3 length: 12 residues. The CDR3: CASSVAVSGYTF. The CDR3 DNA reads as TGTGCCAGCAGCGTAGCGGTATCTGGCTACACCTTC.

This chain uses TRBV5-1 with TRBJ2-7; 8 positions agree with TRBD2. V lost 1 base and J lost 3; bases outside the gene matches: 12. CDR3 size: 17 residues. Germline CDR1 is SGHRS and CDR2 is YFSETQ. This CDR3 is CASSLSPSGGSNYEQYF. The CDR3 nucleotides are TGCGCCAGCAGCTTGTCCCCCAGCGGGGGATCTAACTACGAGCAGTACTTC.

This clone appeared a few times. The chain couples TRBV10-3 to TRBJ2-3; 8 bases are a match to TRBD1. The germline gives CDR1 ENHRY, CDR2 SYGVKD. CDR3 length equals 14 residues. V was pared by 0 bases and J by 9 bases, with 5 bases of the junction left unmatched. CDR3 sequence (DNA): TGTGCCATCAGTGAGTCTATGGGACAGGCCACGCAGTATTTT. It yields the protein CAISESMGQATQYF.

This chain joins TRBV29-1 and TRBJ2-5; D perhaps matches TRBD1 (6 bases). This CDR3 has 15 residues. V lost 6 bases and J 0 bases, leaving 17 bases between the germline ends. Germline CDR1 and CDR2: SQVTM and ANQGSEA. In DNA, the CDR3 is TGCAGCGTCCTCGGATTAGGGGGATACCAAGAGACCCAGTACTTC. This gives the protein CSVLGLGGYQETQYF.

This clone has just a few counts. Other DNA sequences of this sample code for an identical CDR3. V is TRBV29-1 and J is TRBJ1-1; no reliable D call. From germline, CDR1 is SQVTM and CDR2 ANQGSEA. Trimming left V 4 bases short and J 5 bases short, with 8 bases between. The CDR3 spans 11 residues. CDR3 sequence (DNA): TGCAGCGTTGGCCGAGGGACTGAAGCTTTCTTT. It encodes CSVGRGTEAFF. Full variable domain (missing parts from reference TRBV29-1 and TRBJ1-1): SAVISQKPSRDICQRGTSLTIQCQVDSQVTMMFWYRQQPGQSLTLIATANQGSEATYESGFVIDKFPISRPNLTFSTLTVSNMSPEDSSIYLCSVGRGTEAFFGQGTRLTVV.

This rearrangement joins TRBV5-1 to TRBJ2-5; D is possibly TRBD1 or TRBD2 (6 bases each). Germline CDR1 SGHRS, CDR2 YFSETQ. The CDR3 sequence is 13 residues long. The V and J ends lost 4 bases and 1 base respectively, with 8 bases between them. CDR3 amino acids: CASSPGAQETQYF. As DNA, the CDR3 is TGCGCCAGCAGCCCGGGGGCCCAAGAGACCCAGTACTTC.

This rearrangement joins TRBV30 to TRBJ1-1, with D perhaps TRBD1 (5 bases). The germline V gene has CDR1 GTSNPN and CDR2 SVGIG (reference sequence). Trimming shortened V by 4 bases and J by 1 base, and 13 bases separated the two germline ends. The CDR3 contains 14 residues. The CDR3 spells CAWTFRQRNTEAFF. The DNA for the CDR3 is TGTGCCTGGACTTTCCGACAGAGGAACACTGAAGCTTTCTTT.

The chain couples TRBV9 to TRBJ1-1, with D unclear. The CDR3 is 14 residues long. Trimming removed 1 base from V and 3 bases from J, with 10 bases in between. Germline CDR1 reads SGDLS; CDR2 reads YYNGEE. CDR3 in DNA: TGTGCCAGCAGCGTATCCGGGGAGGACACTGAAGCTTTCTTT. This translates into CASSVSGEDTEAFF.

V is TRBV5-1 and J is TRBJ2-3; D might be TRBD2 (6 bases). V was cut by 5 bases and J by 6 bases, with 16 bases left in between. Germline CDR1 SGHRS, CDR2 YFSETQ. The length of the CDR3 is 14 residues. The CDR3 coding sequence is TGCGCCAGCAGGGAGGGCGCATCCATGGATACGCAGTATTTT. Translating it yields CASREGASMDTQYF. Full variable domain (remainder filled in from reference TRBV5-1 and TRBJ2-3): KAGVTQTPRYLIKTRGQQVTLSCSPISGHRSVSWYQQTPGQGLQFLFEYFSETQRNKGNFPGRFSGRQFSNSRSEMNVSTLELGDSALYLCASREGASMDTQYFGPGTRLTVL.

J is TRBJ2-6 and V is TRBV15; no clear D gene. Trimming removed 0 bases from V and 3 bases from J, with 9 bases in between. CDR3 length: 16 residues. Germline lookup yields CDR1 LNHNV and CDR2 YYDKDF (reference sequence). DNA of the CDR3: TGTGCCACCAGCAGAGAGGACCTATATGGGGCCAACGTCCTGACTTTC. It is translated as CATSREDLYGANVLTF.

This chain uses TRBV12-5 with TRBJ2-4; no clear D gene. The CDR3 is 16 amino acids. Germline CDR1 LGHNT, CDR2 FRNRAP. V shed 0 bases and J shed 0 bases, with 9 bases lying between them. The CDR3 loop reads CASGLVVGRAKNIQYF. The CDR3 DNA sequence: TGTGCTAGTGGTTTGGTAGTGGGTAGAGCCAAAAACATTCAGTACTTC. Variable domain in full (rest from reference TRBV12-5 and TRBJ2-4): DARVTQTPRHKVTEMGQEVTMRCQPILGHNTVFWYRQTMMQGLELLAYFRNRAPLDDSGMPKDRFSAEMPDATLATLKIQPSEPRDSAVYFCASGLVVGRAKNIQYFGAGTRLSVL.

The rearrangement joins TRBV29-1 to TRBJ1-1, with D uncertain. The V end lost 4 bases, the J end lost 0 bases, and 9 bases lay between the germline ends. The CDR3 contains 13 residues. CDR1 is SQVTM and CDR2 is ANQGSEA in the germline V gene. Written as DNA, the CDR3 is TGCAGCGTTGGTTTCGGCCTGAACACTGAAGCTTTCTTT. This translates into CSVGFGLNTEAFF.

The chain combines TRBV14 with TRBJ1-2; D gene ambiguous. CDR1 and CDR2 from the germline V gene are SGHDN and FVKESK. The V end lost 1 base, the J end lost 8 bases, and 14 bases lay between the germline ends. The CDR3 totals 14 residues. The CDR3, as DNA: TGTGCCAGCAGCCAAGGGACGGAATCATGGGGCTACACCTTC. It is translated as CASSQGTESWGYTF.

The chain carries TRBV27 and TRBJ1-1; 7 positions agree with TRBD1. Trimming took 4 bases from V and 4 from J; bases not matched to a gene: 12. There are 16 residues in the CDR3. The germline gives CDR1 MNHEY, CDR2 SMNVEV (reference sequence). Here the CDR3 reads CASSSHPGGGVTEAFF. The CDR3 DNA reads TGTGCCAGCAGTTCCCACCCAGGGGGTGGGGTCACTGAAGCTTTCTTT.

This clone has a count of ten or more. This rearrangement joins TRBV4-1 to TRBJ2-1; weak D call: TRBD1 (6 bases). This CDR3 comprises 14 residues. Germline V gives CDR1 MGHRA, CDR2 YSYEKL. V was clipped by 0 bases and J by 11 bases, with 14 bases between them. In nucleotides, the CDR3 is TGCGCCAGCAGCCAAGAGCTACAAGGGGGTCAGCAGTTCTTC. Translation: CASSQELQGGQQFF.

The V call is TRBV30, the J call TRBJ1-2; no clear D. Germline V gene lookup returns CDR1 GTSNPN and CDR2 SVGIG (reference sequence). Trimming stripped 2 bases from V and 11 bases from J, with 9 bases between. The CDR3 is 10 residues long. CDR3 nucleotides: TGTGCCTGGAGTCGGCAGACTTACACCTTC. Translating gives CAWSRQTYTF. Full variable domain (missing parts from reference TRBV30 and TRBJ1-2): SQTIHQWPATLVQPVGSPLSLECTVEGTSNPNLYWYRQAAGRGLQLLFYSVGIGQISSEVPQNLSASRPQDRQFILSSKKLLLSDSGFYLCAWSRQTYTFGSGTRLTVV.

The chain carries TRBV29-1 and TRBJ2-7; 8 bases agree with TRBD2. CDR3 length equals 15 residues. V shed 2 bases and J 6 bases; nucleotides not matched to a gene: 12. CDR1 and CDR2 (germline): SQVTM, ANQGSEA. CDR3 amino acids: CSVEWGSGGSGEQYF. In DNA, the CDR3 is TGCAGCGTTGAATGGGGGAGCGGGGGTAGCGGCGAGCAGTACTTC.

The genes are TRBV7-2 and TRBJ2-1, with 10 bases matching TRBD2. The CDR3 covers 13 residues. Germline CDR1 and CDR2: SGHTA and FQGNSA. J was trimmed by 10 bases and V by 5 bases; bases with no gene match: 5. In nucleotides, the CDR3 is TGTGCCAGCAGCCTAATAGCGGGGGGAGAGCAGTTCTTC. Its translation: CASSLIAGGEQFF.

The rearrangement links TRBV6-6 to TRBJ1-1; D is possibly TRBD1 (5 bases). Germline V CDR1 and CDR2: MNHNY, SVGAGI (reference sequence). The CDR3 covers 13 residues. V lost 5 bases and J 6 bases, leaving 13 bases between the germline ends. Written as DNA, the CDR3 is TGTGCCAGCAGTACGCCAGGGAGCGCTGAAGCTTTCTTT. As protein: CASSTPGSAEAFF.

This chain connects TRBV19 to TRBJ1-2; D is uncertain. This CDR3 has 9 amino acids. Germline values: CDR1 LNHDA, CDR2 SQIVND (reference sequence). V was cut by 11 bases and J by 8 bases, with 9 bases left in between. The CDR3 bases are TGTGCCCGAGAGTCCGGCTACACCTTC. As protein: CARESGYTF.

The chain uses TRBV9 and TRBJ2-3; the match to TRBD2 covers 11 bases. This CDR3 comprises 17 residues. Trimming at V came to 3 bases and at J to 2 bases, leaving 8 bases not matched to a gene. Germline CDR1 and CDR2: SGDLS and YYNGEE. CDR3 residues: CASSGTSGGSNTDTQYF. The CDR3 bases are TGTGCCAGCAGCGGAACTAGCGGGGGTTCGAACACAGATACGCAGTATTTT. Drawing the rest from reference TRBV9 and TRBJ2-3, the complete variable domain is DSGVTQTPKHLITATGQRVTLRCSPRSGDLSVYWYQQSLDQGLQFLIQYYNGEERAKGNILERFSAQQFPDLHSELNLSSLELGDSALYFCASSGTSGGSNTDTQYFGPGTRLTVL.